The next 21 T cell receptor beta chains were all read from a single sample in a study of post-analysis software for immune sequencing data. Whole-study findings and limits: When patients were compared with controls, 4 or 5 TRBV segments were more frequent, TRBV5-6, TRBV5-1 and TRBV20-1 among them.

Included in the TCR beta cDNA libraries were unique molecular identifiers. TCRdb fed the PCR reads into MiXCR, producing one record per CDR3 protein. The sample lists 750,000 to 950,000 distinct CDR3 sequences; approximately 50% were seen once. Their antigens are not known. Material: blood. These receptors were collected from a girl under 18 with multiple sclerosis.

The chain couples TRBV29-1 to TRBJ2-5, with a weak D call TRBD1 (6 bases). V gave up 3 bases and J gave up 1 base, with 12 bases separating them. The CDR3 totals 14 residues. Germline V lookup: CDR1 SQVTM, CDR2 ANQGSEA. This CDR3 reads CSVDQGSLQETQYF. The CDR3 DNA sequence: TGCAGCGTTGATCAGGGGTCTCTCCAAGAGACCCAGTACTTC.

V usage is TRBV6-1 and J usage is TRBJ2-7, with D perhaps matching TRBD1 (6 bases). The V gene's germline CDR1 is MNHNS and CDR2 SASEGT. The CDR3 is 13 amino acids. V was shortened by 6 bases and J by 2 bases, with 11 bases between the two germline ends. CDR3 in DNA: TGTGCCAGCAGCCGGGACAAGCCCTACGAGCAGTACTTC. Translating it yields CASSRDKPYEQYF.

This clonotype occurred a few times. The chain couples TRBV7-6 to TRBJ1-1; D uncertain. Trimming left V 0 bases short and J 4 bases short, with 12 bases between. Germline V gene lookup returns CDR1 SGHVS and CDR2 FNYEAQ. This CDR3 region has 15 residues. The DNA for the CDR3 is TGTGCCAGCAGCTTAGCCCCTGACCCGGGCACTGAAGCTTTCTTT. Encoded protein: CASSLAPDPGTEAFF.

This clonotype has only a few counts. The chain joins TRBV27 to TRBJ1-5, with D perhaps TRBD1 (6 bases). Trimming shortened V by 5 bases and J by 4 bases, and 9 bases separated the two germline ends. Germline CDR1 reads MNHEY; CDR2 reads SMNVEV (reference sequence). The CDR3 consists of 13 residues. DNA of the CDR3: TGTGCCAGCAGTATACAGGGAAATCAGCCCCAGCATTTT. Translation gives CASSIQGNQPQHF.

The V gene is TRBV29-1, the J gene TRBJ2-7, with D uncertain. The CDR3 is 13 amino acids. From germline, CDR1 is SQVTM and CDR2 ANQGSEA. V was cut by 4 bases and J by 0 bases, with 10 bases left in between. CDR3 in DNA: TGCAGCGTTGGGTCTGAGAACTCCTACGAGCAGTACTTC. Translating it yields CSVGSENSYEQYF.

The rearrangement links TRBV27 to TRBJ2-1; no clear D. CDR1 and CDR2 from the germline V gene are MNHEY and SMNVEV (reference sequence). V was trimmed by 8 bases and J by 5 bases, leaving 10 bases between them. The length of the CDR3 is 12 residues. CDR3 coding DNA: TGTGCCAGCGCCCTTTTAGACAATGAGCAGTTCTTC. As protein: CASALLDNEQFF.

The CDR3 DNA is TGTGCCAGCAGCCTCAACCCCGGGACTAGTTCATACGAGCAGTACTTC. Translated, it gives CASSLNPGTSSYEQYF. This chain connects TRBV7-9 to TRBJ2-5; 8 nucleotides match TRBD2. The J call is doubtful: the DNA matches TRBJ2-7 better. CDR3 length: 16 residues. Germline CDR1 is SEHNR and CDR2 is FQNEAQ (reference sequence).

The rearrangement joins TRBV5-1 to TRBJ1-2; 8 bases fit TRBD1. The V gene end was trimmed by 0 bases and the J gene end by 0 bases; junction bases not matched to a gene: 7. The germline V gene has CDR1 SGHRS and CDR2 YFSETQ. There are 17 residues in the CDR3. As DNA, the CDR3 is TGCGCCAGCAGCTTGGGGGACAGGAACCTACCTAACTATGGCTACACCTTC. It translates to CASSLGDRNLPNYGYTF.

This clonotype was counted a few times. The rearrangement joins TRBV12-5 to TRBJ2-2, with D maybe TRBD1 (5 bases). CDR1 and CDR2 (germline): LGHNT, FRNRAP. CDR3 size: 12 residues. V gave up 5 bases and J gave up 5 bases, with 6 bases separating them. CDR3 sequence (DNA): TGTGCTAGTGGTCAGGGTACCGGGGAGCTGTTTTTT. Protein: CASGQGTGELFF.

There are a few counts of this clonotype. The CDR3 spells CSVLGGEDYGYTF. For the CDR3, the DNA is TGCAGCGTTCTAGGGGGGGAGGACTATGGCTACACCTTC. This chain uses TRBV29-1 with TRBJ1-2, with D possibly TRBD1 on 6 matching bases. The V end lost 5 bases, the J end lost 3 bases, and 13 bases lay between the germline ends. Germline assignment: CDR1 SQVTM and CDR2 ANQGSEA. The CDR3 length is 13 residues. The full variable domain, with the rest looked up from reference TRBV29-1 and TRBJ1-2, is SAVISQKPSRDICQRGTSLTIQCQVDSQVTMMFWYRQQPGQSLTLIATANQGSEATYESGFVIDKFPISRPNLTFSTLTVSNMSPEDSSIYLCSVLGGEDYGYTFGSGTRLTVV.

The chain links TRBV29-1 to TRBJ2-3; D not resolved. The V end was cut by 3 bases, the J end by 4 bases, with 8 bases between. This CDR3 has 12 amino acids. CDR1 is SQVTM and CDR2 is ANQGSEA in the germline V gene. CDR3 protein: CSVDLSADTQYF. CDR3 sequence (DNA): TGCAGCGTTGATCTTAGTGCAGATACGCAGTATTTT.

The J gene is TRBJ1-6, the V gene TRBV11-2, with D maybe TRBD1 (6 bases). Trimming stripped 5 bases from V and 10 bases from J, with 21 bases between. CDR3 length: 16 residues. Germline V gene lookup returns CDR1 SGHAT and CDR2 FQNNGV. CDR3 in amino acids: CASSPKAAGASSPLHF. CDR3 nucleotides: TGTGCCAGCAGCCCCAAAGCGGCAGGGGCTTCCTCACCCCTCCACTTT.

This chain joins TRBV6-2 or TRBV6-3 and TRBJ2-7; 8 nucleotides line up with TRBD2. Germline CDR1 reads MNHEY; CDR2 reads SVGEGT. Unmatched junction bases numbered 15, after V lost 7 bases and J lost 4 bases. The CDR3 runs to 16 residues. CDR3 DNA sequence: TGTGCCAGCACCCCTTGGCGGGTAGCGGGGACGTACGAGCAGTACTTC. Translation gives CASTPWRVAGTYEQYF.

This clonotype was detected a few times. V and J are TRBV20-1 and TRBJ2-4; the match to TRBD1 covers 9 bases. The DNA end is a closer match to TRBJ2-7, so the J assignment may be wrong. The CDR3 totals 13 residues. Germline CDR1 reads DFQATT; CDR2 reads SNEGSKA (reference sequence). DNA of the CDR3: TGCAGTGCTAGACGGGACAGGGATTTCGAGCAGTACTTC. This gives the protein CSARRDRDFEQYF.

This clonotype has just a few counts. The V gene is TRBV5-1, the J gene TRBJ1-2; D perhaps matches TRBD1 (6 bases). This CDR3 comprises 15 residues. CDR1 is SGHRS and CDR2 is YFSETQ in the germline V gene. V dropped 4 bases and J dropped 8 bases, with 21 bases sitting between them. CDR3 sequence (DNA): TGCGCCAGCAGCCTGGACAGTGGCGGGGTTCGAGGCTACACCTTC. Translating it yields CASSLDSGGVRGYTF.

The chain's CDR3 is CASSLAAGWETQYF. The CDR3 nucleotides are TGTGCCAGCAGCTTAGCGGCGGGATGGGAGACCCAGTACTTC. This chain links TRBV7-9 with TRBJ2-5, with TRBD2 as a possible D gene (6 bases). Germline V gene sequence: CDR1 SEHNR, CDR2 FQNEAQ (reference sequence). The CDR3 runs 14 residues. V was pared by 0 bases and J by 5 bases, with 10 bases between.

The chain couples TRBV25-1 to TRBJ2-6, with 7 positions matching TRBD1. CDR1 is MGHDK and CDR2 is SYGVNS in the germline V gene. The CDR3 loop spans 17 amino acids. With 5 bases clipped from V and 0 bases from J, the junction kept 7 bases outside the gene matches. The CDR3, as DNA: TGTGCCAGCAGTTATAACAGGGGCACCTCTGGGGCCAACGTCCTGACTTTC. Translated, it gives CASSYNRGTSGANVLTF. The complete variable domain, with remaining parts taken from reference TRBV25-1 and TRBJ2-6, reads EADIYQTPRYLVIGTGKKITLECSQTMGHDKMYWYQQDPGMELHLIHYSYGVNSTEKGDLSSESTVSRIRTEHFPLTLESARPSHTSQYLCASSYNRGTSGANVLTFGAGSRLTVL.

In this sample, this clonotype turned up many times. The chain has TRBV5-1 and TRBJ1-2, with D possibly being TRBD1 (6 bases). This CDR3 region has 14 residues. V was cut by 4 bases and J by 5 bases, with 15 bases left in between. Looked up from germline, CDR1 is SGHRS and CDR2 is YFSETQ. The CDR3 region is CASSLEQGGYGYTF. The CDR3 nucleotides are TGCGCCAGCAGCCTAGAACAGGGTGGATATGGCTACACCTTC. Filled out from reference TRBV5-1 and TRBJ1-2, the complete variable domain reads KAGVTQTPRYLIKTRGQQVTLSCSPISGHRSVSWYQQTPGQGLQFLFEYFSETQRNKGNFPGRFSGRQFSNSRSEMNVSTLELGDSALYLCASSLEQGGYGYTFGSGTRLTVV.

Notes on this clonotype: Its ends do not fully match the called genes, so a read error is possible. CDR3 sequence (DNA): TGCAGTGCTAGAGGTGGAGGGGGCGAAAATAATTCACCTCTCCACTTT. Protein: CSARGGGGENNSPLHF. The chain is built from TRBV20-1 and TRBJ1-6, with 7 nucleotides matching TRBD1. Looked up from germline, CDR1 is DFQATT and CDR2 is SNEGSKA (reference sequence). The CDR3 contains 16 residues.

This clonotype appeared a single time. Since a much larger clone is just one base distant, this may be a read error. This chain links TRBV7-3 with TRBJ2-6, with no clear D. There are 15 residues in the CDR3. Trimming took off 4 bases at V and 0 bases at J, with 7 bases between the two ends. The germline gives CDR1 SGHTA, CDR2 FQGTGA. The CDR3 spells CASSSHNSGANVLTF. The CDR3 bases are TGTGCCAGCAGCTCCCATAACTCTGGGGCCAACGTCCTGACTTTC. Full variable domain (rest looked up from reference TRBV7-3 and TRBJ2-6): GAGVSQTPSNKVTEKGKYVELRCDPISGHTALYWYRQSLGQGPEFLIYFQGTGAADDSGLPNDRFFAVRPEGSVSTLKIQRTERGDSAVYLCASSSHNSGANVLTFGAGSRLTVL.

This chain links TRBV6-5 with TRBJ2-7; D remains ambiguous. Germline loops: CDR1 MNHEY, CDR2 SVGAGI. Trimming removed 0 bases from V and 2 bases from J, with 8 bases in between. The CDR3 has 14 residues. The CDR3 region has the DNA TGTGCCAGCAGTTACTCACTCAATCCCTACGAGCAGTACTTC. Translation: CASSYSLNPYEQYF.